The 20 T cell receptor beta chains below were found in one sample sequenced in a study of naive and memory T cell subsets (dated by TCRdb to 2015 to 2018). Library construction relied on UMI-ligation and nested PCR. TCRdb lists the instrument as Illumina MiSeq. An equimolar mix of two oligonucleotides covering both TRBC1 and TRBC2 was used as the beta constant-region primer. TCRdb reprocessed the public reads (quality trimming at Q25 with fastp, clone calling with MiXCR) and kept in-frame beta chains. Entries are consolidated by CDR3 protein sequence, retaining the most common genes and DNA. The sample table records 130,000 to 150,000 distinct CDR3 sequences; about 18% of these occur just once. Clones ranked in the top ten supply roughly 0.14% of the sample. The sequenced material came from naive CD4+ T cells from blood. Read against the paper, the sample's cell subset or site label means: naive T cells, CD45RA high CD27+. These receptors were collected from a human donor in good health.

Written as DNA, the CDR3 is TGTGCCAGCAGCTTGCTGTTGAGTAGCGGGAGTTCAACCTTCTACAATGAGCAGTTCTTC. Translated: CASSLLLSSGSSTFYNEQFF. The J gene is TRBJ2-1, the V gene TRBV5-6; 9 bases map to TRBD2. The V gene end was trimmed by 1 base and the J gene end by 3 bases; junction bases not matched to a gene: 17. Germline CDR1 is SGHDT and CDR2 is YYEEEE. The CDR3 spans 20 residues.

This clonotype came up a few times. The V gene is TRBV6-5, the J gene TRBJ2-7, with 12 bases fitting TRBD1. The CDR3 runs 19 residues. Germline assignment: CDR1 MNHEY and CDR2 SVGAGI. With 5 bases clipped from V and 3 bases from J, the junction kept 17 bases outside the gene matches. CDR3 in amino acids: CASSLPGQGAGGGYYEQYF. Written as DNA, the CDR3 is TGTGCCAGCAGTCTCCCGGGACAGGGGGCGGGAGGGGGCTACTACGAGCAGTACTTC.

The chain joins TRBV20-1 to TRBJ2-1; 8 bases match TRBD2. The CDR3 is 16 amino acids. Germline values: CDR1 DFQATT, CDR2 SNEGSKA (reference sequence). The V gene end was trimmed by 6 bases and the J gene end by 5 bases; junction bases not matched to a gene: 15. As DNA, the CDR3 is TGCAGTGCCAACCCGGCTACTAGCGGAGTAGACAATGAGCAGTTCTTC. This codes for CSANPATSGVDNEQFF.

This clonotype was seen a single time. The V gene is TRBV5-6, the J gene TRBJ2-3, with TRBD2 matching over 8 bases. Germline CDR1 reads SGHDT; CDR2 reads YYEEEE. With 3 bases clipped from V and 7 bases from J, the junction kept 13 bases outside the gene matches. The CDR3 spans 16 residues. CDR3 sequence: CASSSKGLAGYYTQYF. The CDR3 nucleotides read TGTGCCAGCAGCTCTAAAGGACTAGCTGGTTATTATACGCAGTATTTT.

This clonotype has only a few counts. This sequence joins TRBV6-1 and TRBJ2-1; possibly TRBD1 for D (6 bases). The V gene's germline CDR1 is MNHNS and CDR2 SASEGT. There are 15 residues in the CDR3. Trimming removed 5 bases from V and 4 bases from J, with 15 bases in between. CDR3 coding DNA: TGTGCCAGCAGTTCCTCAGGGGCGATTTACAATGAGCAGTTCTTC. Its translation: CASSSSGAIYNEQFF.

This clonotype was observed at least ten times. The chain is built from TRBV7-2 and TRBJ1-1, with D uncertain. Trimming cost V 5 bases and J 0 bases, with 7 bases left between them. The CDR3 length is 13 residues. Germline V CDR1 and CDR2: SGHTA, FQGNSA. This CDR3 reads CASSPTMNTEAFF. CDR3 DNA: TGTGCCAGCAGCCCCACAATGAACACTGAAGCTTTCTTT.

The V gene is TRBV20-1, the J gene TRBJ2-5, with TRBD1 identical over 8 bases. This CDR3 contains 13 residues. Germline V gives CDR1 DFQATT, CDR2 SNEGSKA (reference sequence). With V trimmed by 6 bases and J by 5 bases, 8 bases remained unmatched. CDR3 coding DNA: TGCAGTGCAAGGACAGGGACGGGTGAGACCCAGTACTTC. Translation: CSARTGTGETQYF.

The rearrangement uses TRBV6-6 and TRBJ1-4; weak D call: TRBD1 (5 bases). This CDR3 comprises 15 residues. Trimming removed 4 bases from V and 7 bases from J, with 16 bases in between. Germline V lookup: CDR1 MNHNY, CDR2 SVGAGI (reference sequence). As DNA, the CDR3 is TGTGCCAGCAGTTTCGCCGGGGGAGGCGGTGAAAAACTGTTTTTT. Translating gives CASSFAGGGGEKLFF.

As DNA, the CDR3 is TGCAGCGTTGTAATTGCTAGCGGGAGCTCCTACGAGCAGTACTTC. Protein product: CSVVIASGSSYEQYF. The chain has TRBV29-1 and TRBJ2-7; 10 bases are shared with TRBD2. Trimming cost V 4 bases and J 0 bases; bases outside gene matches: 6. This CDR3 region has 15 residues. Germline V gene data show CDR1 as SQVTM and CDR2 as ANQGSEA.

V is TRBV18 and J is TRBJ2-1; 8 positions agree with TRBD2. The CDR3 runs to 15 residues. The germline V gene has CDR1 KGHSH and CDR2 LQKENI. V lost 3 bases to trimming and J lost 6 bases; unmatched junction nucleotides: 7. The CDR3 nucleotides read TGTGCCAGCTCACCGGCGACTAGCGTTGGCAATGAGCAGTTCTTC. This codes for CASSPATSVGNEQFF.

The rearrangement uses TRBV12-3 or TRBV12-4 and TRBJ2-7; possible D gene TRBD2, 6 bases. V lost 2 bases, J lost 2 bases, and 10 bases lay in between. CDR3 length: 14 amino acids. The CDR3 sequence is CASSLRGEAYEQYF. CDR3 DNA sequence: TGTGCCAGCAGTTTACGAGGGGAGGCCTACGAGCAGTACTTC.

CDR3 coding DNA: TGTGCCAGCTCACCCCTAGCGGGAGCCCCAGATACGCAGTATTTT. This sequence encodes CASSPLAGAPDTQYF. This sequence joins TRBV18 and TRBJ2-3, with 10 bases aligning to TRBD2. The junction had 4 bases not matched to a gene; V was cut back by 3 bases and J by 4 bases. The CDR3 length is 15 residues. Germline values: CDR1 KGHSH, CDR2 LQKENI. Full variable domain (outside the CDR3, taken from reference TRBV18 and TRBJ2-3): NAGVMQNPRHLVRRRGQEARLRCSPMKGHSHVYWYRQLPEEGLKFMVYLQKENIIDESGMPKERFSAEFPKEGPSILRIQQVVRGDSAAYFCASSPLAGAPDTQYFGPGTRLTVL.

A few counts support this clonotype. CDR3 amino acids: CASSFDPQGPQHF. The CDR3, as DNA: TGTGCCAGCAGCTTCGACCCGCAAGGGCCCCAGCATTTT. The chain has TRBV7-6 and TRBJ1-5; D is uncertain. The germline V gene encodes CDR1 SGHVS and CDR2 FNYEAQ. The CDR3 extends over 13 amino acids. V lost 3 bases to trimming and J lost 9 bases, with 12 bases between them.

This CDR3 is CASSVVSTGRGNTIYF. The CDR3 coding sequence is TGTGCCAGCAGCGTGGTATCGACAGGGAGGGGAAACACCATATATTTT. This rearrangement joins TRBV9 to TRBJ1-3; 7 nucleotides align to TRBD1. Losses at the gene ends were 2 bases for V and 4 bases for J; bases not matched to a gene: 9. The CDR3 extends over 16 amino acids. Germline CDR1 reads SGDLS; CDR2 reads YYNGEE.

The CDR3 spells CASRVGQGASGYTF. The CDR3 DNA follows: TGTGCCAGCAGGGTTGGACAGGGGGCTAGTGGCTACACCTTC. V is TRBV12-3 or TRBV12-4 and J is TRBJ1-2; TRBD1 agrees at 11 bases. The CDR3 loop spans 14 amino acids. Unmatched junction bases numbered 7, after V lost 6 bases and J lost 7 bases.

The V call is TRBV21-1, the J call TRBJ2-1; the tabulated D call, TRBD2, remains unverified against the DNA. TRBV21-1 is listed as a pseudogene. The CDR3 loop spans 18 amino acids. CDR3 residues: CASIHRGAPRSSYNEQFF. CDR3 bases: TGTGCCAGCATCCACCGGGGGGCCCCCCGTAGCTCCTACAATGAGCAGTTCTTC.

This clonotype was counted between two and nine times. The chain carries TRBV25-1 and TRBJ2-5, with D unresolved. Germline CDR1 is MGHDK and CDR2 is SYGVNS. Trimming cost V 3 bases and J 5 bases, with 16 bases left between them. There are 15 residues in the CDR3. CDR3 DNA sequence: TGTGCCAGCAGTGATTACCAGAGCCGTACGGAGACCCAGTACTTC. Amino acid sequence: CASSDYQSRTETQYF. Full variable domain (remainder filled in from reference TRBV25-1 and TRBJ2-5): EADIYQTPRYLVIGTGKKITLECSQTMGHDKMYWYQQDPGMELHLIHYSYGVNSTEKGDLSSESTVSRIRTEHFPLTLESARPSHTSQYLCASSDYQSRTETQYFGPGTRLLVL.

The rearrangement joins TRBV25-1 to TRBJ1-5, with D possibly matching TRBD1 (5 bases). Trimming took 4 bases from V and 1 from J, leaving 17 bases between them. Germline V lookup: CDR1 MGHDK, CDR2 SYGVNS. The CDR3 loop spans 17 amino acids. The CDR3 sequence: CASSGVPGRGSNQPQHF. CDR3 bases: TGTGCCAGCAGTGGAGTACCAGGGAGAGGAAGCAATCAGCCCCAGCATTTT.

At least ten counts were recorded for this clonotype. At one end the junction does not follow the germline gene, possibly because of a read error. J is TRBJ2-3 and V is TRBV5-1, with D unresolved. The V gene's germline CDR1 is SGHRS and CDR2 YFSETQ. The length of the CDR3 is 11 residues. In DNA form, the CDR3 reads TGTGCCAGCTCATCAACAGATACGCAGTATTTT. The encoded protein is CASSSTDTQYF.

About this clonotype itself: This may be a read error: a much more frequent sequence differs by one nucleotide. V and J are TRBV6-2 or TRBV6-3 and TRBJ2-1, with D perhaps matching TRBD1 or TRBD2 (5 bases each). Germline V gene sequence: CDR1 MNHEY, CDR2 SVGEGT. The CDR3 sequence is 12 residues long. CDR3 protein: CAGSSIGGEQFF. CDR3 DNA: TGTGCCGGCAGCTCCATTGGGGGTGAGCAGTTCTTC.